The clone carrying this TCR beta chain has at least ten counts. The antigen is unknown. TCRdb passed the RT-PCR reads through MiXCR, listing each CDR3 protein once. The top ten hold roughly 13% of the sample, which has around 490,000 distinct CDR3 sequences, less than 8% seen once. The data belong to a study of response to subunit inactivated influenza vaccine. Study findings and constraints: A suggestion made by the authors is that each seasonal influenza vaccination recruits few new T cells.

The CDR3 extends over 16 amino acids. The V and J ends lost 4 bases and 3 bases, in that order; junction bases with no gene match: 9. Germline V gene sequence: CDR1 SQVTM, CDR2 ANQGSEA. The V gene is TRBV29-1, the J gene TRBJ2-1; the match to TRBD1 covers 10 bases. The TCR comes from a man aged 45-69 years who received an inactivated influenza vaccine. The source was PBMCs from blood, collected around 2 years after vaccination. The CDR3 region is CSVAHLTGGLYNEQFF. The CDR3 DNA follows: TGCAGCGTTGCCCATCTGACAGGGGGCCTCTACAATGAGCAGTTCTTC.